Following are 8 T cell receptor beta chains from one sample sequenced in a study of T cell repertoires in cytomegalovirus infection. TCRdb re-called the reads with MiXCR, one entry per CDR3 protein. The sample contains approximately 470,000 distinct CDR3 sequences, under 55% of which appear only once. No cognate antigen is known for these TCRs. The starting material was cultured PBMCs, obtained from culture after CMV antigen stimulation. These receptors were collected from a human donor in good health (CMV status not recorded). Some clones in this sample may be carry-over from other donors' samples.

In its sample, this clonotype was seen a few times. The V and J genes are TRBV14 and TRBJ2-2; TRBD2 might be the D (6 bases). From germline, CDR1 is SGHDN and CDR2 FVKESK. The CDR3 runs to 17 residues. Trimming removed 2 bases at V and 2 bases at J, with 15 bases between. The CDR3, as DNA: TGTGCCAGCAGCCAAAGTGCGGGGAGGATAAACACCGGGGAGCTGTTTTTT. Amino acids: CASSQSAGRINTGELFF.

The V gene is TRBV7-2, the J gene TRBJ2-3; either TRBD1 or TRBD2 may supply D (5 bases each). CDR1 and CDR2 from the germline V gene are SGHTA and FQGNSA. V was cut by 4 bases and J by 8 bases, with 22 bases left in between. This CDR3 region has 16 residues. The DNA of the CDR3 is TGTGCCAGCAGCTCGAGCCTCGGGACCCACTGGGGTACGCAGTATTTT. Its protein is CASSSSLGTHWGTQYF.

This clonotype has just one count. The chain carries TRBV6-2 or TRBV6-3 and TRBJ2-7; D is ambiguous. Germline V lookup: CDR1 MNHEY, CDR2 SVGEGT. V lost 3 bases to trimming and J lost 7 bases, with 10 bases between them. The CDR3 runs to 12 residues. CDR3 bases: TGTGCCAGCAGTTATACGGAGTATGAGCAGTACTTC. This translates into CASSYTEYEQYF.

This clonotype appeared a few times. The chain recombines TRBV7-2 with TRBJ2-3, with D unresolved. This CDR3 spans 14 amino acids. Trimming took 0 bases from V and 6 from J, leaving 10 bases between them. CDR1 and CDR2 (germline): SGHTA, FQGNSA. The CDR3 region is CASSLAGQRDTQYF. The CDR3 DNA follows: TGTGCCAGCAGCTTAGCGGGCCAGAGGGATACGCAGTATTTT.

The chain carries TRBV20-1 and TRBJ2-2; the match to TRBD2 covers 10 bases. The germline V gene encodes CDR1 DFQATT and CDR2 SNEGSKA (reference sequence). Trimming cost V 0 bases and J 6 bases; bases outside gene matches: 7. The CDR3 loop spans 16 amino acids. CDR3 DNA: TGCAGTGCTAGAGATCAGGGACTAGCGACGGCCGGGGAGCTGTTTTTT. Translating it yields CSARDQGLATAGELFF.

On this clonotype: Germline is not matched at one junction end, which may reflect a read error. The gene calls are TRBV11-2 and TRBJ2-3, with 7 bases that match TRBD2. Germline lookup yields CDR1 SGHAT and CDR2 FQNNGV. CDR3 size: 13 residues. The CDR3 DNA reads as TGTGCCAGCAGCCGAGCTGCTAGCGGAAGTTCCCATTTT. It yields the protein CASSRAASGSSHF.

DNA for the CDR3: TGTGCCACATCCGGGACTAGCGGGAGTGACACCGGGGAGCTGTTTTTT. This codes for CATSGTSGSDTGELFF. The gene calls are TRBV10-3 and TRBJ2-2; 14 bases align to TRBD2. J was trimmed by 3 bases and V by 10 bases; bases with no gene match: 7. The CDR3 runs to 16 residues. Germline CDR1 reads ENHRY; CDR2 reads SYGVKD.

The chain joins TRBV7-3 to TRBJ2-1; perhaps TRBD1 as D (6 bases). Germline loops: CDR1 SGHTA, CDR2 FQGTGA. Trimming left V 5 bases short and J 8 bases short, with 13 bases between. CDR3 length: 13 residues. CDR3: CASSPTTGYEQFF. CDR3 nucleotide sequence: TGTGCCAGCAGCCCCACAACAGGGTATGAGCAGTTCTTC.